These 20 T cell receptor beta chains originate from one sample sequenced in a study of blood T cell repertoires in COVID-19. Clones were sequenced by immunoSEQ multiplex PCR, and TCRdb holds only the in-frame ones, with some missing. The repertoire consists of 150,000 to 200,000 clones, with 75% to 90% occurring once and the leading ten covering over 2.5%. The sample consisted of peripheral blood. The receptors stem from a man in his 60s with acute or convalescent COVID-19.

The V and J genes are TRBV5-1 and TRBJ1-6; D remains ambiguous. Trimming left V 5 bases short and J 0 bases short, with 6 bases between. This CDR3 is built from 14 residues. The V gene's germline CDR1 is SGHRS and CDR2 YFSETQ. CDR3 sequence (DNA): TGCGCCAGCAGAGAGAGCTCCTATAATTCACCCCTCCACTTT. Residues: CASRESSYNSPLHF.

This clone was seen once. The chain carries TRBV28 and TRBJ2-7, with TRBD1 identical over 7 bases. The CDR3 has 13 residues. J lost 3 bases, V lost 7 bases, and 6 bases had no gene match. The germline CDR1 and CDR2 sequences are MDHEN and SYDVKM. The CDR3 DNA sequence: TGTGCCAGCACTTCCGGGACAGACTACGAGCAGTACTTC. Protein product: CASTSGTDYEQYF. The whole variable domain, filled in from reference TRBV28 and TRBJ2-7, reads DVKVTQSSRYLVKRTGEKVFLECVQDMDHENMFWYRQDPGLGLRLIYFSYDVKMKEKGDIPEGYSVSREKKERFSLILESASTNQTSMYLCASTSGTDYEQYFGPGTRLTVT.

V usage is TRBV11-2 and J usage is TRBJ2-1; TRBD2 matches at 9 bases. This CDR3 region has 13 residues. The J segment lost 6 bases and the V segment lost 5 bases, leaving 2 bases of the junction unmatched. CDR1 and CDR2 (germline): SGHAT, FQNNGV. The CDR3 protein is CASSTGLANEQFF. CDR3 sequence (DNA): TGTGCCAGCAGCACGGGACTAGCCAATGAGCAGTTCTTC.

This chain uses TRBV27 with TRBJ1-5, with D perhaps matching TRBD1 (6 bases). The germline V gene has CDR1 MNHEY and CDR2 SMNVEV (reference sequence). The CDR3 consists of 14 residues. The V and J ends lost 3 bases and 6 bases respectively, with 12 bases between them. The chain's CDR3 is CASSFRLGAQPQHF. DNA of the CDR3: TGTGCCAGCAGTTTCCGGTTGGGGGCTCAGCCCCAGCATTTT.

This clone was counted only a few times. V is TRBV5-1 and J is TRBJ1-6, with D tentatively TRBD1 (6 bases). Between the trimmed V and J ends, which lost 0 bases and 6 bases, there was a span of 10 bases. This CDR3 has 15 residues. CDR1 SGHRS and CDR2 YFSETQ come from the germline V gene. CDR3 in amino acids: CASSLDVRGNSPLHF. CDR3 bases: TGCGCCAGCAGCTTGGACGTCAGGGGTAATTCACCCCTCCACTTT.

On this clone itself: The same CDR3 arises from other DNA sequences in this sample as well. The gene calls are TRBV25-1 and TRBJ2-7; 8 nucleotides align to TRBD1. This CDR3 region has 13 residues. Trimming cost V 2 bases and J 7 bases; bases outside gene matches: 4. CDR1 is MGHDK, CDR2 SYGVNS, per germline. DNA of the CDR3: TGTGCCAGCAGTGAAAGGACAGGGAGGGAGCAGTACTTC. Protein product: CASSERTGREQYF.

CDR3: CASSSGTSVTGELFF. As DNA, the CDR3 is TGTGCCAGCAGTTCCGGGACTAGCGTCACCGGGGAGCTGTTTTTT. The V call is TRBV28, the J call TRBJ2-2; 10 bases are shared with TRBD2. This CDR3 has 15 amino acids. Germline V gene lookup returns CDR1 MDHEN and CDR2 SYDVKM. Trimming removed 4 bases from V and 4 bases from J; junction bases left unmatched: 3.

V and J are TRBV6-5 and TRBJ1-3; D might be TRBD1 (5 bases). Trimming removed 2 bases at V and 4 bases at J, with 9 bases between. Germline V lookup: CDR1 MNHEY, CDR2 SVGAGI. The CDR3 totals 14 residues. This chain's CDR3 is CASSYAGNGNTIYF. In DNA form, the CDR3 reads TGTGCCAGCAGTTACGCAGGGAACGGAAACACCATATATTTT.

Many counts were recorded for this clone. The CDR3 is CASSPFGFGEQYF. The CDR3 DNA is TGTGCCAGCAGCCCGTTCGGGTTTGGAGAGCAGTACTTC. J is TRBJ2-7 and V is TRBV3-1 (or the pseudogene TRBV3-2); D gene ambiguous. V was clipped by 4 bases and J by 7 bases, with 14 bases between them. In germline, CDR1 is LGHDT, CDR2 YNNKEL (reference sequence). The CDR3 has 13 residues.

The gene calls are TRBV6-6 and TRBJ2-3; D ambiguous. The V gene's germline CDR1 is MNHNY and CDR2 SVGAGI (reference sequence). The CDR3 is 13 amino acids. V shed 4 bases and J shed 4 bases, with 9 bases lying between them. The CDR3 DNA sequence: TGTGCCAGCAGTTCCCTAGTTCCAGATACGCAGTATTTT. Protein: CASSSLVPDTQYF.

The genes are TRBV6-5 and TRBJ1-6; TRBD1 aligns across 9 bases. CDR1 is MNHEY and CDR2 is SVGAGI in the germline V gene. J lost 13 bases, V lost 8 bases, and 6 bases had no gene match. CDR3 size: 12 residues. The DNA of the CDR3 is TGTGCCAGCGAACAGGGGGCTGGGCCCCTCCACTTT. This encodes CASEQGAGPLHF.

This clone was seen once. V and J are TRBV5-1 and TRBJ2-2; D remains unclear. V was trimmed by 0 bases and J by 8 bases, leaving 8 bases between them. Germline V lookup: CDR1 SGHRS, CDR2 YFSETQ. This CDR3 is built from 13 residues. The CDR3 coding sequence is TGCGCCAGCAGCTTGGGTTTGCGGGGGGAGCTGTTTTTT. Translation gives CASSLGLRGELFF.

This clone was recorded only once. This chain joins TRBV10-3 and TRBJ1-1; D is perhaps TRBD1 (6 bases). The V gene's germline CDR1 is ENHRY and CDR2 SYGVKD. The ends were cut back, 4 bases at V and 1 base at J, with 7 bases in the middle. There are 13 residues in the CDR3. The CDR3 DNA sequence: TGTGCCATCAGTGGGGACACGAACACTGAAGCTTTCTTT. Translated, it gives CAISGDTNTEAFF.

The chain recombines TRBV20-1 with TRBJ1-2; D is ambiguous. The V gene lost 7 bases and the J gene lost 6 bases, with 6 bases spanning the gap. Germline CDR1 reads DFQATT; CDR2 reads SNEGSKA (reference sequence). The CDR3 length is 9 residues. CDR3 DNA sequence: TGCAGTGTAGCACATGGCTACACCTTC. Protein: CSVAHGYTF.

V and J are TRBV28 and TRBJ2-3; TRBD2 aligns across 8 bases. The CDR3 spans 14 residues. The V and J ends lost 8 bases and 0 bases, in that order; junction bases with no gene match: 4. Germline CDR1 and CDR2: MDHEN and SYDVKM. The CDR3 DNA reads TGTGCCAGCGTTACTAGCGGAAGCACAGATACGCAGTATTTT. This codes for CASVTSGSTDTQYF.

This chain joins TRBV24-1 and TRBJ2-3; TRBD2 is a possible D gene (6 bases). Germline CDR1 and CDR2: KGHDR and SFDVKD. The CDR3 length is 17 residues. V shed 1 base and J shed 1 base, with 14 bases lying between them. The DNA for the CDR3 is TGTGCCACCAGTGATTTCTGGAGGGCGGGCGGCACAGATACGCAGTATTTT. Translation: CATSDFWRAGGTDTQYF.

The table lists this clone with a few counts. The genes are TRBV6-6 and TRBJ1-1; D unclear. This CDR3 is built from 14 residues. Trimming took off 2 bases at V and 4 bases at J, with 11 bases between the two ends. Germline-derived CDR1 and CDR2 are MNHNY and SVGAGI (reference sequence). The CDR3 is CASSYGQEGTEAFF. In DNA form, the CDR3 reads TGTGCCAGCAGTTACGGGCAGGAAGGCACTGAAGCTTTCTTT.

This chain uses TRBV4-3 with TRBJ2-2; 13 bases are a match to TRBD2. V trimming: 0 bases; J trimming: 6 bases; junction bases outside the gene matches: 4. The CDR3 is made up of 17 amino acids. Germline CDR1 and CDR2: LGHNA and YSLEER. The CDR3 is CASSQDRLAGGAGELFF. The DNA for the CDR3 is TGCGCCAGCAGCCAAGATCGACTAGCGGGAGGAGCCGGGGAGCTGTTTTTT.

V gene TRBV7-6 combines with J gene TRBJ2-1, with D maybe TRBD1 (6 bases). The length of the CDR3 is 14 residues. V lost 3 bases and J 7 bases, leaving 13 bases between the germline ends. The germline CDR1 and CDR2 sequences are SGHVS and FNYEAQ. The DNA of the CDR3 is TGTGCCAGCAGCTTCATTCCAGGGGCTAATGAGCAGTTCTTC. This gives the protein CASSFIPGANEQFF.

To note about this clone: At one boundary the junction diverges from the germline segment, which might be a read error. This chain connects TRBV30 to TRBJ1-2; D may be TRBD1 (6 bases). The CDR3 covers 10 residues. Germline loops: CDR1 GTSNPN, CDR2 SVGIG (reference sequence). The CDR3 nucleotides read TGTGCCTGGAGTGTAGGCCGACAGGCCTTC. Its protein is CAWSVGRQAF.